Presented here are 27 T cell receptor beta chains from one specimen sequenced in a study of post-analysis software for immune sequencing data. The library was made from cDNA and included unique molecular identifiers. TCRdb redid the calling of the PCR reads with MiXCR, one entry per CDR3 protein. Among roughly 540,000 distinct CDR3 sequences listed, around 36% were seen once. Study-level results: Among 4 or 5 TRBV segments more frequent in patients than controls were TRBV5-6, TRBV5-1 and TRBV20-1.

Their target antigens are unknown. Material for sequencing was blood. These receptors all stem from a girl between 2 and 17 years old with multiple sclerosis.

The J gene is TRBJ2-7, the V gene TRBV5-1, with D unresolved. This CDR3 is 13 amino acids long. Germline CDR1 reads SGHRS; CDR2 reads YFSETQ. The germline V and J ends were trimmed by 0 bases and 7 bases, with 11 bases remaining between them. The CDR3 sequence: CASSLGTVNEQYF. The CDR3 bases are TGCGCCAGCAGCTTGGGAACAGTCAATGAGCAGTACTTC.

This clonotype was picked up a small number of times. One end of the junction is discordant with germline, which a read error may explain. The chain couples TRBV20-1 to TRBJ1-6; possibly TRBD1 for D (5 bases). The CDR3 covers 15 residues. The germline V gene has CDR1 DFQATT and CDR2 SNEGSKA (reference sequence). CDR3 region: CSARGSGLNNSPLHF. The CDR3 nucleotides are TGCAGTGCAAGAGGGTCGGGACTTAATAATTCACCCCTCCACTTT.

This clonotype was seen a few times. The chain joins TRBV3-1 to TRBJ2-7, with 12 bases matching TRBD2. V gave up 4 bases and J gave up 2 bases; unmatched junction bases: 6. The CDR3 spans 16 residues. In germline, CDR1 is LGHDT, CDR2 YNNKEL (reference sequence). CDR3 sequence: CASSPQLAGGTYEQYF. Here the CDR3 DNA reads TGTGCCAGCAGCCCCCAGCTAGCGGGGGGGACCTACGAGCAGTACTTC.

This rearrangement joins TRBV5-1 to TRBJ1-1; 7 nucleotides agree with TRBD1. There are 16 residues in the CDR3. Trimming at V came to 4 bases and at J to 1 base, leaving 10 bases not matched to a gene. Germline V lookup: CDR1 SGHRS, CDR2 YFSETQ. As DNA, the CDR3 is TGCGCCAGCAGCGACAGACAGGGCGGTGCGAACACTGAAGCTTTCTTT. This gives the protein CASSDRQGGANTEAFF. Supplemented by reference TRBV5-1 and TRBJ1-1, the full variable domain reads KAGVTQTPRYLIKTRGQQVTLSCSPISGHRSVSWYQQTPGQGLQFLFEYFSETQRNKGNFPGRFSGRQFSNSRSEMNVSTLELGDSALYLCASSDRQGGANTEAFFGQGTRLTVV.

This clonotype was seen a handful of times. The chain joins TRBV18 to TRBJ2-7, with 9 bases matching TRBD1. The CDR3 covers 16 residues. Per germline, CDR1 KGHSH and CDR2 LQKENI. Trimming took 2 bases from V and 2 from J; bases not matched to a gene: 7. The CDR3 DNA follows: TGTGCCAGCTCACCATACACAGGGGGCATTACCTACGAGCAGTACTTC. This encodes CASSPYTGGITYEQYF.

The chain combines TRBV20-1 with TRBJ2-1; 11 bases are a match to TRBD2. V lost 3 bases and J lost 0; bases outside the gene matches: 4. This CDR3 contains 16 residues. Per germline, CDR1 DFQATT and CDR2 SNEGSKA (reference sequence). As DNA, the CDR3 is TGCAGTGCTAGGGGACTAGCGGAGCACTCCTACAATGAGCAGTTCTTC. Its protein is CSARGLAEHSYNEQFF.

This clonotype has at least ten counts. The V call is TRBV13, the J call TRBJ2-7, with 9 bases matching TRBD1. Looked up from germline, CDR1 is PRHDT and CDR2 is FYEKMQ (reference sequence). The junction had 3 bases not matched to a gene; V was cut back by 2 bases and J by 4 bases. CDR3 size: 14 residues. This chain's CDR3 is CASSLRDRAYEQYF. The CDR3 nucleotides are TGTGCCAGCAGCTTAAGGGACAGGGCATACGAGCAGTACTTC.

This chain connects TRBV6-1 to TRBJ1-6; no definite D call. CDR3 length equals 14 residues. Germline V gene lookup returns CDR1 MNHNS and CDR2 SASEGT. V gave up 7 bases and J gave up 6 bases, with 13 bases separating them. This CDR3 is CASTLGVSNSPLHF. CDR3 coding DNA: TGTGCCAGCACCCTAGGAGTTTCTAATTCACCCCTCCACTTT.

The chain joins TRBV7-2 to TRBJ2-1; 7 nucleotides line up with TRBD2. The CDR3 has 14 residues. CDR1 and CDR2 from the germline V gene are SGHTA and FQGNSA. V lost 1 base and J lost 5; bases outside the gene matches: 2. The CDR3 coding sequence is TGTGCCAGCAGCTTAGACCGGGAGGACAATGAGCAGTTCTTC. This encodes CASSLDREDNEQFF.

V is TRBV5-1 and J is TRBJ2-7; 10 positions match TRBD2. V trimming: 4 bases; J trimming: 2 bases; junction bases outside the gene matches: 12. Germline CDR1 reads SGHRS; CDR2 reads YFSETQ. CDR3 length equals 17 residues. The CDR3 reads CASSLAAGTSVTYEQYF. The CDR3 coding sequence is TGCGCCAGCAGCCTAGCCGCAGGGACTAGCGTAACCTACGAGCAGTACTTC.

CDR3 protein: CSAGAGDPEQFF. The CDR3 coding sequence is TGCAGCGCGGGGGCGGGGGATCCTGAGCAGTTCTTC. The rearrangement links TRBV29-1 to TRBJ2-1, with a tentative D call TRBD2 (7 bases). The CDR3 is made up of 12 amino acids. Germline V gene sequence: CDR1 SQVTM, CDR2 ANQGSEA. Trimming stripped 7 bases from V and 9 bases from J, with 16 bases between.

The rearrangement uses TRBV20-1 and TRBJ2-7, with TRBD2 matching over 8 bases. The CDR3 has 14 residues. The V gene end was trimmed by 2 bases and the J gene end by 2 bases; junction bases not matched to a gene: 5. CDR1 is DFQATT, CDR2 SNEGSKA, per germline (reference sequence). The CDR3 sequence: CSARSPGLAYEQYF. The CDR3 DNA sequence: TGCAGTGCTAGAAGCCCGGGACTAGCCTACGAGCAGTACTTC.

This rearrangement joins TRBV20-1 to TRBJ2-3; tentative D call: TRBD2 (7 bases). Trimming shortened V by 1 base and J by 4 bases, and 21 bases separated the two germline ends. The CDR3 has 17 amino acids. Germline V gene sequence: CDR1 DFQATT, CDR2 SNEGSKA (reference sequence). The CDR3 region is CSARGPQGGGPSDTQYF. CDR3 DNA sequence: TGCAGTGCTAGAGGTCCCCAAGGGGGGGGGCCATCAGATACGCAGTATTTT.

V and J are TRBV27 and TRBJ1-5; a possible D gene is TRBD1 (6 bases). This CDR3 has 15 amino acids. Trimming stripped 1 base from V and 4 bases from J, with 11 bases between. CDR1 MNHEY and CDR2 SMNVEV come from the germline V gene (reference sequence). Here the CDR3 reads CASSLYGQGNQPQHF. In DNA, the CDR3 is TGTGCCAGCAGTTTATATGGTCAGGGGAATCAGCCCCAGCATTTT.

This clonotype came up a few times. The J gene is TRBJ2-5, the V gene TRBV28; D might be TRBD2 (7 bases). Germline CDR1 and CDR2: MDHEN and SYDVKM. The CDR3 extends over 14 amino acids. Trimming left V 6 bases short and J 4 bases short, with 15 bases between. The CDR3 nucleotides read TGTGCCAGCAGAAGAACGGGGGGCGGAGAGACCCAGTACTTC. It is translated as CASRRTGGGETQYF.

The chain recombines TRBV7-9 with TRBJ2-5; D remains ambiguous. V shed 4 bases and J shed 2 bases, with 8 bases lying between them. CDR3 length: 13 amino acids. The germline V gene has CDR1 SEHNR and CDR2 FQNEAQ (reference sequence). The CDR3 DNA is TGTGCCAGCAGCTCTCGTTGGCAAGAGACCCAGTACTTC. Its translation: CASSSRWQETQYF. Full variable domain (rest looked up from reference TRBV7-9 and TRBJ2-5): DTGVSQNPRHKITKRGQNVTFRCDPISEHNRLYWYRQTLGQGPEFLTYFQNEAQLEKSRLLSDRFSAERPKGSFSTLEIQRTEQGDSAMYLCASSSRWQETQYFGPGTRLLVL.

The rearrangement uses TRBV20-1 and TRBJ2-7, with 14 bases lining up with TRBD2. Germline assignment: CDR1 DFQATT and CDR2 SNEGSKA (reference sequence). V gave up 5 bases and J gave up 0 bases; unmatched junction bases: 6. The CDR3 consists of 16 residues. CDR3 DNA sequence: TGCAGTGCTGGGGGGACTAGCGGGAGAAGCTCCTACGAGCAGTACTTC. Residues: CSAGGTSGRSSYEQYF.

The chain carries TRBV29-1 and TRBJ2-6; D possibly corresponds to TRBD2 (6 bases). The V and J ends lost 3 bases and 9 bases respectively, with 12 bases between them. The V gene's germline CDR1 is SQVTM and CDR2 ANQGSEA. This CDR3 is 13 amino acids long. The DNA of the CDR3 is TGCAGCGTTGAGGGGCAGGGAGGCAACGTCCTGACTTTC. This codes for CSVEGQGGNVLTF.

The V and J genes are TRBV18 and TRBJ2-3; 10 positions agree with TRBD1. The CDR3 loop spans 17 amino acids. After removal of 2 bases from V and 6 bases from J, the junction contained 11 bases not matched to a gene. From germline, CDR1 is KGHSH and CDR2 LQKENI. Written as DNA, the CDR3 is TGTGCCAGCTCACCAAGTAGTTTCTCGGACAGGGGGGATACGCAGTATTTT. This translates into CASSPSSFSDRGDTQYF.

As concerns this clonotype: The junction departs from germline at one end; a sequencing error may be responsible. This chain uses TRBV6-6 with TRBJ1-2, with D perhaps matching TRBD1 (6 bases). Germline V gene sequence: CDR1 MNHNY, CDR2 SVGAGI (reference sequence). The length of the CDR3 is 16 residues. The CDR3 loop is CTSSSTAGASNYGYTF. CDR3 DNA sequence: TGTACCAGCAGTTCGACCGCAGGGGCATCTAACTATGGCTACACCTTC.

This chain links TRBV5-1 with TRBJ2-7; D might be TRBD1 or TRBD2, each matching 5 bases. The CDR3 consists of 17 residues. CDR1 is SGHRS and CDR2 is YFSETQ in the germline V gene. The CDR3 spells CDRPLLRGRVGSYEQYF. Written as DNA, the CDR3 is TGCGACAGACCCCTCCTGAGGGGAAGAGTGGGCAGCTACGAGCAGTACTTC.

The chain couples TRBV7-9 to TRBJ1-2; a possible D gene is TRBD1 (6 bases). With 5 bases removed from V and 0 bases from J, the gap between germline ends came to 13 bases. The germline CDR1 and CDR2 sequences are SEHNR and FQNEAQ (reference sequence). The CDR3 has 15 amino acids. CDR3 sequence: CASSLSGGPNYGYTF. CDR3 nucleotide sequence: TGTGCCAGCAGCCTCTCCGGGGGGCCTAACTATGGCTACACCTTC.

The chain employs TRBV4-1 and TRBJ2-3; D gene uncertain. In germline, CDR1 is MGHRA, CDR2 YSYEKL. V was cut by 1 base and J by 2 bases, with 10 bases left in between. This CDR3 is built from 15 residues. CDR3 nucleotides: TGCGCCAGCAGCCAAGGACGGGTAAACACAGATACGCAGTATTTT. It is translated as CASSQGRVNTDTQYF.

The chain combines TRBV20-1 with TRBJ1-2, with a tentative D call TRBD1 (5 bases). Germline CDR1 DFQATT, CDR2 SNEGSKA (reference sequence). The CDR3 covers 12 residues. CDR3 amino acids: CTPGTVNYGYTF. The CDR3 DNA is TGCACCCCCGGGACGGTAAACTATGGCTACACCTTC.

This chain links TRBV20-1 with TRBJ1-2; D not resolved. The V gene's germline CDR1 is DFQATT and CDR2 SNEGSKA (reference sequence). The CDR3 length is 13 residues. Trimming took 6 bases from V and 4 from J, leaving 15 bases between them. Here the CDR3 reads CSAPLGGVYGYTF. The CDR3 coding sequence is TGCAGTGCCCCGCTGGGCGGAGTCTATGGCTACACCTTC.

This chain links TRBV5-5 with TRBJ2-4; 10 positions agree with TRBD2. Per the germline V gene, CDR1 is SGHKS and CDR2 is YYEKEE (reference sequence). There are 16 residues in the CDR3. V trimming: 0 bases; J trimming: 7 bases; junction bases outside the gene matches: 7. The CDR3, as DNA: TGTGCCAGCAGCTTGGCACTAGCGGGAATCTTGAACATTCAGTACTTC. This codes for CASSLALAGILNIQYF.

The V call is TRBV10-3, the J call TRBJ2-6; the match to TRBD1 covers 7 bases. Germline assignment: CDR1 ENHRY and CDR2 SYGVKD. The CDR3 runs to 16 residues. With V trimmed by 4 bases and J by 1 base, 4 bases remained unmatched. The CDR3 sequence is CAISGEQGSGANVLTF. The DNA for the CDR3 is TGTGCCATCAGTGGAGAACAGGGGTCTGGGGCCAACGTCCTGACTTTC.